The rows below give T cell receptor beta chains drawn from one sample of a study of cytomegalovirus exposure and HLA in healthy donors. Only in-frame clones appear in the TCRdb table, and some are missing; sequencing was by immunoSEQ multiplex PCR. The table includes some 80,000 clones, about 79% detected once. The sequenced sample was PBMCs. These TCRs come from a man in his forties or fifties in good health and CMV-seronegative. The CDR3 runs from the conserved cysteine through the conserved F or W. The D gene is left open where the match is weak. Clone size, where shown, is once, few, many, or a class for clones that have expanded.

abundance	j_gene	v_gene	len	d_gene	CDR3aa	CDR3nt
once	TRBJ1-5	TRBV19	18	TRBD1	CASSAGQGRGYSNQPQHF	TGTGCCAGTAGCGCCGGACAGGGGAGGGGGTATAGCAATCAGCCCCAGCATTTT
once	TRBJ1-2	TRBV5-4	15	TRBD1	CASSAKGTESYGYTF	TGTGCCAGCAGCGCGAAGGGGACAGAAAGTTATGGCTACACCTTC
once	TRBJ1-2	TRBV6-5	15	TRBD1	CASSTGGTAVYGYTF	TGTGCCAGCAGTACCGGAGGGACAGCCGTCTATGGCTACACCTTC
NA	TRBJ2-7	TRBV28	11	TRBD1	CASSSDRGRYF	TGTGCCAGCAGTTCAGACAGGGGAAGGTACTTC
NA	TRBJ1-1	TRBV7-8	13	NA	CASSLQKNTEAFF	TGTGCCAGCAGCTTACAGAAGAACACTGAAGCTTTCTTT
NA	TRBJ2-7	TRBV14	16	TRBD2	CASSHPGLAGGDEQYF	TGTGCCAGCAGCCACCCGGGACTAGCGGGAGGCGACGAGCAGTACTTC
NA	TRBJ1-1	TRBV7-9	13	NA	CASSYVASTEAFF	TGTGCCAGCAGCTACGTCGCGAGCACTGAAGCTTTCTTT
NA	TRBJ2-2	TRBV27	13	NA	CASTQQRGGELFF	TGTGCCAGCACTCAACAACGGGGCGGGGAGCTGTTTTTT
NA	TRBJ1-1	TRBV25-1	16	NA	CASSEYYAQRDTEAFF	TGTGCCAGCAGTGAATATTACGCGCAGCGGGACACTGAAGCTTTCTTT
NA	TRBJ1-1	TRBV13	16	NA	CASSLGLGASPTEAFF	TGTGCCAGCAGCTTAGGTCTAGGGGCTTCCCCCACTGAAGCTTTCTTT
NA	TRBJ2-3	TRBV4-1	15	TRBD1	CASSHSGQSTDTQYF	TGCGCCAGCAGCCACTCGGGACAGTCCACAGATACGCAGTATTTT
NA	TRBJ2-3	TRBV25-1	15	NA	CASSPSGDSTDTQYF	TGTGCCAGCAGCCCGTCAGGGGATAGCACAGATACGCAGTATTTT
NA	TRBJ1-3	TRBV10-3	16	NA	CAIRTGTVSSGNTIYF	TGTGCCATCAGGACCGGGACTGTTAGCTCTGGAAACACCATATATTTT
NA	TRBJ2-1	TRBV28	13	NA	CASREFIRDEQFF	TGTGCCAGCAGGGAGTTTATACGTGATGAGCAGTTCTTC
NA	TRBJ1-2	TRBV11-2	14	TRBD1	CASSLTGAGFGYTF	TGTGCCAGCAGCTTGACAGGGGCCGGCTTTGGCTACACCTTC
NA	TRBJ2-3	TRBV28	16	NA	CASSLGQGIGTDTQYF	TGTGCCAGCAGTTTGGGGCAGGGAATCGGCACAGATACGCAGTATTTT
NA	TRBJ2-4	TRBV5-6	16	NA	CASSSLDGLAKNIQYF	TGTGCCAGCAGCTCACTCGACGGACTAGCCAAAAACATTCAGTACTTC
NA	TRBJ2-3	TRBV5-6	12	TRBD2	CASSYSSGLKYF	TGTGCCAGCAGCTATTCTAGCGGATTAAAGTATTTT
NA	TRBJ2-1	TRBV9	15	NA	CASSVGMERYNEQFF	TGTGCCAGCAGCGTAGGTATGGAGCGCTACAATGAGCAGTTCTTC
NA	TRBJ2-1	TRBV27	15	TRBD2	CASSFPGLAGNEQFF	TGTGCCAGCAGTTTTCCCGGACTAGCGGGGAATGAGCAGTTCTTC